This TCR beta chain was identified during a study of cytomegalovirus exposure and HLA in healthy donors. Study-wide results and limits: Cytomegalovirus status was reportedly diagnosed by the classifier with high sensitivity and specificity. As a later analysis showed, a missense DCLRE1C variant was linked to trimming of TCR beta V- and J-genes. Common viral pathogens were later found to be apparently linked to several of the most significant clusters. Later analysis identified over 15,000 TCR beta sequences associated with HLA alleles, using a false discovery rate threshold of 0.05.

On this clone: Its target is not known.

Researchers ran the PCR with 60 Vbeta and 13 Jbeta primers. Sequenced by immunoSEQ multiplex PCR; TCRdb stores in-frame clones only, minus some. Here the sample spans roughly 200,000 clones, over 75% being singletons. Sequenced sample: PBMCs. This clonotype was sampled from a woman in her 50s in good health and CMV-seronegative.

The CDR3 coding sequence is TGTGCCAGCAGCCAAGGTGGGGGACTTAACTATGGCTACACCTTC. Protein: CASSQGGGLNYGYTF. This sequence joins TRBV4-2 and TRBJ1-2; maybe TRBD1 (5 bases). Looked up from germline, CDR1 is LGHNA and CDR2 is YNFKEQ. There are 15 residues in the CDR3. Trimming left V 1 base short and J 1 base short, with 10 bases between.